The 22 T cell receptor beta chains presented below share a single source sample, sequenced in a study of CD8 T cells in Susac syndrome. Reverse transcription used roughly 0.5 to 1 ug RNA and random hexamers. TCRdb ran MiXCR on the immunoSEQ multiplex PCR reads and lists one entry per CDR3 protein. The profile shows about 210,000 distinct CDR3 sequences, about 95% of them singletons. The sequenced sample consisted of CD4+ T cells from PBMCs. Receptors were obtained from a human donor with Susac syndrome.

The chain couples TRBV6-4 to TRBJ2-1; 9 positions match TRBD2. With V trimmed by 4 bases and J by 7 bases, 8 bases remained unmatched. The germline V gene has CDR1 MRHNA and CDR2 SNTAGT. This CDR3 has 15 amino acids. CDR3 in amino acids: CASSASGGPGNEQFF. The CDR3, as DNA: TGTGCCAGCAGTGCCAGCGGGGGGCCTGGGAATGAGCAGTTCTTC.

The chain carries TRBV12-3 or TRBV12-4 and TRBJ2-1; D tentatively reads TRBD1 or TRBD2 (7 bases each). Trimming left V 8 bases short and J 12 bases short, with 23 bases between. CDR3 length equals 14 residues. The CDR3 DNA reads TGTGCCAGCGTACAACTCTCGCAGGGGGGGCGGCAGTTCTTC. Protein product: CASVQLSQGGRQFF.

The table lists this clonotype with a few counts. This chain joins TRBV6-2 or TRBV6-3 and TRBJ1-1; a possible D gene is TRBD1 (5 bases). The V gene's germline CDR1 is MNHEY and CDR2 SVGEGT. The CDR3 contains 13 residues. Trimming took 6 bases from V and 3 from J, leaving 11 bases between them. CDR3 in amino acids: CASSPTGDTEAFF. The CDR3 nucleotides are TGTGCCAGCAGCCCTACAGGTGACACTGAAGCTTTCTTT.

The V and J genes are TRBV5-1 and TRBJ2-6; D could derive from TRBD1 or TRBD2 (5 bases each). V was shortened by 5 bases and J by 0 bases, with 18 bases between the two germline ends. CDR3 size: 18 residues. From germline, CDR1 is SGHRS and CDR2 YFSETQ. In DNA, the CDR3 is TGCGCCAGCAGTCCTGAAGCTCCGGGACCCTCTGGGGCCAACGTCCTGACTTTC. Its protein product is CASSPEAPGPSGANVLTF.

The chain links TRBV20-1 to TRBJ1-1, with D possibly being TRBD1 (6 bases). The V end lost 0 bases, the J end lost 1 base, and 12 bases lay between the germline ends. Germline V gives CDR1 DFQATT, CDR2 SNEGSKA (reference sequence). The CDR3 has 15 amino acids. CDR3 DNA sequence: TGCAGTGCTAGAGATAATGGCAGGGGGAACACTGAAGCTTTCTTT. It specifies CSARDNGRGNTEAFF.

CDR3 in amino acids: CASNRGNTEAFF. The CDR3 bases are TGTGCCAGCAACAGGGGCAACACTGAAGCTTTCTTT. The V and J genes are TRBV12-3 or TRBV12-4 and TRBJ1-1; 7 bases fit TRBD1. The CDR3 has 12 residues. The V gene end was trimmed by 7 bases and the J gene end by 2 bases; junction bases not matched to a gene: 1.

Here the CDR3 DNA reads TGTGCCACCAGCAGAGGAAAAGGAACAGGGGTTTCTTCACCCCTCCACTTT. This translates into CATSRGKGTGVSSPLHF. V is TRBV15 and J is TRBJ1-6; 7 nucleotides match TRBD1. The CDR3 length is 17 residues. The germline V gene encodes CDR1 LNHNV and CDR2 YYDKDF (reference sequence). Trimming removed 1 base from V and 9 bases from J; junction bases left unmatched: 12. Looking up the rest from reference TRBV15 and TRBJ1-6 gives the full variable domain: DAMVIQNPRYQVTQFGKPVTLSCSQTLNHNVMYWYQQKSSQAPKLLFHYYDKDFNNEADTPDNFQSRRPNTSFCFLDIRSPGLGDTAMYLCATSRGKGTGVSSPLHFGNGTRLTVT.

The V call is TRBV20-1, the J call TRBJ1-1; D perhaps matches TRBD1 (5 bases). V was pared by 6 bases and J by 1 base, with 15 bases between. This CDR3 has 14 residues. Germline CDR1 is DFQATT and CDR2 is SNEGSKA (reference sequence). CDR3 in DNA: TGCAGTGCCCCACAGGCCGGGGAGAACACTGAAGCTTTCTTT. Amino acids: CSAPQAGENTEAFF.

This chain uses TRBV5-1 with TRBJ1-2; 7 bases map to TRBD1. This CDR3 contains 15 residues. V shed 3 bases and J 8 bases; nucleotides not matched to a gene: 13. From germline, CDR1 is SGHRS and CDR2 YFSETQ. The CDR3 region has the DNA TGCGCCAGCAGCTGGGGACAGCCGGCGGTGGGAGGCTACACCTTC. As protein: CASSWGQPAVGGYTF.

The chain recombines TRBV30 with TRBJ1-3; no clear D. Trimming took off 4 bases at V and 0 bases at J, with 7 bases between the two ends. The CDR3 totals 13 residues. CDR1 GTSNPN and CDR2 SVGIG come from the germline V gene (reference sequence). CDR3 in amino acids: CAWTWPSGNTIYF. CDR3 sequence (DNA): TGTGCCTGGACCTGGCCCTCTGGAAACACCATATATTTT. Supplemented by reference TRBV30 and TRBJ1-3, the full variable domain reads SQTIHQWPATLVQPVGSPLSLECTVEGTSNPNLYWYRQAAGRGLQLLFYSVGIGQISSEVPQNLSASRPQDRQFILSSKKLLLSDSGFYLCAWTWPSGNTIYFGEGSWLTVV.

The chain couples TRBV29-1 to TRBJ1-1, with 10 bases identical to TRBD1. The CDR3 runs 12 residues. In germline, CDR1 is SQVTM, CDR2 ANQGSEA. J gave up 11 bases and V 4 bases, and 7 bases lay outside the gene matches. DNA for the CDR3: TGCAGCGTTGCTTGGGACAGGGGATTCGCTTTCTTT. It is translated as CSVAWDRGFAFF.

V and J are TRBV4-3 and TRBJ2-7; perhaps TRBD2 as D (5 bases). Germline loops: CDR1 LGHNA, CDR2 YSLEER. V was shortened by 0 bases and J by 2 bases, with 14 bases between the two germline ends. The CDR3 spans 16 residues. The CDR3, as DNA: TGCGCCAGCAGCCAAGAATGGCAAGCGGAGGCCTACGAGCAGTACTTC. The encoded protein is CASSQEWQAEAYEQYF.

The J gene is TRBJ1-2, the V gene TRBV7-2, with a weak D call TRBD1 (5 bases). Germline CDR1 is SGHTA and CDR2 is FQGNSA. V lost 5 bases, J lost 4 bases, and 14 bases lay in between. This CDR3 is built from 14 residues. The CDR3 nucleotides are TGTGCCAGCAGCCAGGACACAGAAACCTATGGCTACACCTTC. It yields the protein CASSQDTETYGYTF.

J is TRBJ1-1 and V is TRBV7-2; D is possibly TRBD1 (5 bases). The CDR3 covers 12 residues. CDR1 is SGHTA, CDR2 FQGNSA, per germline. V lost 1 base to trimming and J lost 8 bases, with 8 bases between them. Here the CDR3 reads CASSLEGWEAFF. For the CDR3, the DNA is TGTGCCAGCAGCTTAGAGGGGTGGGAAGCTTTCTTT.

The chain joins TRBV18 to TRBJ2-7, with TRBD1 matching over 7 bases. Germline assignment: CDR1 KGHSH and CDR2 LQKENI. Trimming at V came to 2 bases and at J to 5 bases, leaving 6 bases not matched to a gene. The CDR3 totals 14 residues. In DNA, the CDR3 is TGTGCCAGCTCACCAATCGTGACAGGGAACGAGCAGTACTTC. It is translated as CASSPIVTGNEQYF.

The CDR3 reads CASFREQESYEQYF. The CDR3 DNA reads TGTGCCAGTTTCCGGGAACAGGAGTCCTACGAGCAGTACTTC. The chain combines TRBV2 with TRBJ2-7; perhaps D is TRBD1 or TRBD2 (5 bases each). The CDR3 loop spans 14 amino acids. Germline V lookup: CDR1 SNHLY, CDR2 FYNNEI. The ends were cut back, 9 bases at V and 1 base at J, with 16 bases in the middle.

The rearrangement joins TRBV6-4 to TRBJ2-5, with no clear D. Trimming cost V 4 bases and J 5 bases, with 11 bases left between them. This CDR3 comprises 13 residues. Germline assignment: CDR1 MRHNA and CDR2 SNTAGT. The CDR3, as DNA: TGTGCCAGCAGTGTTAGAGAACGGGAGACCCAGTACTTC. Translating it yields CASSVRERETQYF.

The chain carries TRBV29-1 and TRBJ1-2, with D possibly being TRBD1 (6 bases). The CDR3 has 11 residues. Germline lookup yields CDR1 SQVTM and CDR2 ANQGSEA. Trimming removed 8 bases at V and 8 bases at J, with 15 bases between. CDR3 coding DNA: TGCAGCTCCGGGGAGGGACAAGGCTACACCTTC. It yields the protein CSSGEGQGYTF.

For this clonotype: One junction end does not reproduce the germline sequence, and a read error may be involved. This chain links TRBV7-6 with TRBJ2-3; D ambiguous. The germline V gene has CDR1 SGHVS and CDR2 FNYEAQ. The CDR3 is 13 residues long. Written as DNA, the CDR3 is TGTGCCAGCAGTTTAGGGAGCACAGATACGCAGTATTTT. Encoded protein: CASSLGSTDTQYF. Full variable domain (missing parts from reference TRBV7-6 and TRBJ2-3): GAGVSQSPRYKVTKRGQDVALRCDPISGHVSLYWYRQALGQGPEFLTYFNYEAQQDKSGLPNDRFSAERPEGSISTLTIQRTEQRDSAMYRCASSLGSTDTQYFGPGTRLTVL.

CDR3 DNA sequence: TGTGCCAGCAGCTTGGCGACAGTGAACACTGAAGCTTTCTTT. Its translation is CASSLATVNTEAFF. The chain has TRBV7-2 and TRBJ1-1; maybe TRBD1 (5 bases). This CDR3 spans 14 amino acids. V was pared by 3 bases and J by 0 bases, with 8 bases between. CDR1 and CDR2 from the germline V gene are SGHTA and FQGNSA.

The CDR3 coding sequence is TGTGCCAGTAGTATAGTCGTGGGAGAGACCCAGTACTTC. It translates to CASSIVVGETQYF. The J gene is TRBJ2-5, the V gene TRBV19, with no clear D. CDR3 size: 13 residues. Trimming stripped 1 base from V and 4 bases from J, with 7 bases between. CDR1 is LNHDA and CDR2 is SQIVND in the germline V gene (reference sequence).

This clonotype was observed a single time. V gene TRBV11-3 combines with J gene TRBJ2-7; the D is unclear. The CDR3 is 12 residues long. The ends were cut back, 3 bases at V and 2 bases at J, with 5 bases in the middle. Per the germline V gene, CDR1 is SGHNT and CDR2 is YENEEA. The CDR3 sequence is CASSFWTYEQYF. DNA for the CDR3: TGTGCCAGCAGCTTTTGGACCTACGAGCAGTACTTC.